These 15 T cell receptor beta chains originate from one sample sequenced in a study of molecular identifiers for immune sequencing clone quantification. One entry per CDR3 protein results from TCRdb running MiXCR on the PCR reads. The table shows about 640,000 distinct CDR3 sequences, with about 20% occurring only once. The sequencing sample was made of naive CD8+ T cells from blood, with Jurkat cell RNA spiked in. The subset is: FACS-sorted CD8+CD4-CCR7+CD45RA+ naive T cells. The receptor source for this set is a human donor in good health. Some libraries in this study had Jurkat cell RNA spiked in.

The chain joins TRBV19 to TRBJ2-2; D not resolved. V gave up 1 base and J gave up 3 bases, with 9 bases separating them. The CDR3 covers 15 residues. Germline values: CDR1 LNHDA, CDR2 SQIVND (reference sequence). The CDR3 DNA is TGTGCCAGTAGTATAGCGATTCATGACACCGGGGAGCTGTTTTTT. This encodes CASSIAIHDTGELFF.

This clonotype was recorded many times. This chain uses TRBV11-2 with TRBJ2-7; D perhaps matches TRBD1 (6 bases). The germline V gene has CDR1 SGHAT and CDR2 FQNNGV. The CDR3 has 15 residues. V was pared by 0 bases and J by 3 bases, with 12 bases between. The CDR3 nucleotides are TGTGCCAGCAGCTTAGAGGGGGCCAAGTACTACGAGCAGTACTTC. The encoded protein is CASSLEGAKYYEQYF.

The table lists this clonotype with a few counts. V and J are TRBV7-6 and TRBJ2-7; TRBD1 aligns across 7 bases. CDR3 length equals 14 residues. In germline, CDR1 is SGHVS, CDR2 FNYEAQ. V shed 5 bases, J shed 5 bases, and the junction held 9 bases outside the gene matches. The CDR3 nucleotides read TGTGCCAGCAGCGAACGACAGGGCCCCCACGAGCAGTACTTC. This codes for CASSERQGPHEQYF.

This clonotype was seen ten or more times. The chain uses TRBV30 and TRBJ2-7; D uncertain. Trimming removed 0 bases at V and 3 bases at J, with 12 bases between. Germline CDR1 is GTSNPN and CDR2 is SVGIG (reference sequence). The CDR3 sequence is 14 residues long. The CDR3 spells CAWSVSVGDYEQYF. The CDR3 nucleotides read TGTGCCTGGAGTGTCTCGGTAGGTGACTACGAGCAGTACTTC.

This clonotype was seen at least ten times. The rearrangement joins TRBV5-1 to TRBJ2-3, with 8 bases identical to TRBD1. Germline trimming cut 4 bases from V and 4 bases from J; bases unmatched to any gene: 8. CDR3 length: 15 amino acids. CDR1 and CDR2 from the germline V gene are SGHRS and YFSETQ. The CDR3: CASSPRTGTSDTQYF. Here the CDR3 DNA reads TGCGCCAGCAGCCCACGGACAGGGACGTCAGATACGCAGTATTTT.

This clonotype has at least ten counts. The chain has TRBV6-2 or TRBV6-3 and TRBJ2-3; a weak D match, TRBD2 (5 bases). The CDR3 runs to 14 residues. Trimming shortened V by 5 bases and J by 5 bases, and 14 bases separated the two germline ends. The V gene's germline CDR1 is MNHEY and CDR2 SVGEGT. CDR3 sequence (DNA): TGTGCCAGCAGTCTAACGCGGAGGAAAGATACGCAGTATTTT. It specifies CASSLTRRKDTQYF.

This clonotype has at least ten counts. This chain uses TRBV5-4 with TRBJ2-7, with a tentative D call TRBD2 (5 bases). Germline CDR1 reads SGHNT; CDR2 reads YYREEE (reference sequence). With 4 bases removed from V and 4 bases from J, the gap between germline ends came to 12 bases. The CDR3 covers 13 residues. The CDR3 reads CASSPEVAYEQYF. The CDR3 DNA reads TGTGCCAGCAGCCCGGAGGTAGCTTACGAGCAGTACTTC.

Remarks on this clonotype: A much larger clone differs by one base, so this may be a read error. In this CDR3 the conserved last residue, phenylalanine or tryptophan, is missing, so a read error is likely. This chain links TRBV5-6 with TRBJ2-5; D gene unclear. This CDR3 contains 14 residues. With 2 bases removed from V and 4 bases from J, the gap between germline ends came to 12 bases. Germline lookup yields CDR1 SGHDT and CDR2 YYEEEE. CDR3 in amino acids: CASSFLHARETQYY. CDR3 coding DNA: TGTGCCAGCAGCTTTCTTCACGCACGAGAGACCCAGTACTAC.

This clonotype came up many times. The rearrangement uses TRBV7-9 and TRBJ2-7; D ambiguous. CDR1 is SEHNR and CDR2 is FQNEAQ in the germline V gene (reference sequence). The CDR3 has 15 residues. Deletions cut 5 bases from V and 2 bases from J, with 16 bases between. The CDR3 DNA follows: TGTGCCAGCAGCCCCCCCGAGGTGAAGCCCTACGAGCAGTACTTC. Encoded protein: CASSPPEVKPYEQYF.

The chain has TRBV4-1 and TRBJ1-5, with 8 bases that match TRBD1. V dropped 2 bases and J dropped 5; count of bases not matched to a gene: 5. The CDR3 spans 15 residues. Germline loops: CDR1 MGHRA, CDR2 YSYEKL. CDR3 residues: CASSQRTGSDQPQHF. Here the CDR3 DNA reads TGCGCCAGCAGCCAAAGGACAGGGTCCGATCAGCCCCAGCATTTT.

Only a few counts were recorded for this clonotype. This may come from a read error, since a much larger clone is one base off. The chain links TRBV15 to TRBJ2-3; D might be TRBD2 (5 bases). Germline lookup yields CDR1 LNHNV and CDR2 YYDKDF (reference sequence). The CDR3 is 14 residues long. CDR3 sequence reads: CATSRDVGADTQCF. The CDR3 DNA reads TGTGCCACCAGCAGAGACGTGGGAGCAGATACGCAGTGTTTT.

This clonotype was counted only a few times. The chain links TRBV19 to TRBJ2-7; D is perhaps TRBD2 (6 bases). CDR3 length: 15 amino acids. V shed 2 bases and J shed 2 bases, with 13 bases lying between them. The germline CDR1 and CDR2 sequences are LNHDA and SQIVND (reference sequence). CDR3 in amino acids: CASSITTGETYEQYF. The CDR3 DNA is TGTGCCAGTAGTATAACGACGGGAGAGACCTACGAGCAGTACTTC.

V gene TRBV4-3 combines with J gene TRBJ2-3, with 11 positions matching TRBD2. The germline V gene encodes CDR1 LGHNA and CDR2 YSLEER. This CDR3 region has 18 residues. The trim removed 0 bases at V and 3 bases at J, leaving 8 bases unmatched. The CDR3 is CASSQELGLAGGTDTQYF. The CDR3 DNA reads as TGCGCCAGCAGCCAAGAGCTCGGGCTAGCGGGGGGAACAGATACGCAGTATTTT.

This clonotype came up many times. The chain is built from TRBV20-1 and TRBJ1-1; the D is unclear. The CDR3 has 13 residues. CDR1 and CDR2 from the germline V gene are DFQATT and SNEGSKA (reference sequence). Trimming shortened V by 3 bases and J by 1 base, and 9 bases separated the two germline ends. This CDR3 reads CSARSDTNTEAFF. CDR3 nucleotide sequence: TGCAGTGCTAGGTCCGATACGAACACTGAAGCTTTCTTT.

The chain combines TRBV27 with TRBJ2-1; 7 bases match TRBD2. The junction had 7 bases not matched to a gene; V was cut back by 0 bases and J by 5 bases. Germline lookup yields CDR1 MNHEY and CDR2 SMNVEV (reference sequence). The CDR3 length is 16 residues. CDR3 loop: CASSLSFLREHNEQFF. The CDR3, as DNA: TGTGCCAGCAGTTTATCTTTTTTGCGGGAGCACAATGAGCAGTTCTTC.